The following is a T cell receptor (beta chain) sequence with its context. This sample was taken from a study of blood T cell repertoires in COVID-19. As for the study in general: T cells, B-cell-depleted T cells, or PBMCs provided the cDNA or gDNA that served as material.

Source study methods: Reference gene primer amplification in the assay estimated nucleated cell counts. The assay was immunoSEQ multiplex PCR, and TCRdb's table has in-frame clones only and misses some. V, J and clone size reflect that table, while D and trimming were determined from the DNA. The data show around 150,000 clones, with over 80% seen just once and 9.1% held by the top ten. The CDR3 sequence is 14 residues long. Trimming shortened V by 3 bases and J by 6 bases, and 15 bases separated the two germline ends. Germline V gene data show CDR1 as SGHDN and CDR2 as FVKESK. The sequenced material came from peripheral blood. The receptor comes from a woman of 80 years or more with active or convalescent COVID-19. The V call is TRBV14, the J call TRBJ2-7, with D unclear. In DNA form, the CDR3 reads TGTGCCAGCAGCCATGGCGCTAGGTCGGTCGAGCAGTACTTC. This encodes CASSHGARSVEQYF.